These T cell receptor beta chains were read from a single sample in a study of T-cell memory formation after mild COVID-19. TCRdb ran MiXCR on the 5' RACE reads and lists one entry per CDR3 protein. The repertoire holds roughly 380,000 distinct CDR3 sequences, with approximately 27% as singletons. The sequenced material came from PBMCs or a T cell subset sorted from them (not recorded which). Receptor source: an adult woman who had mild COVID-19 (a few samples of this study predate the infection). Cell type and time point are not known. CDR3s include the opening cysteine and the closing phenylalanine or tryptophan. The D gene is left open where the match is weak. Not all rows give a size; the values are once, few, many and, for expanded clones, a class.

abundance,j_gene,d_gene,v_gene,CDR3aa,CDR3nt
few,TRBJ1-2,TRBD1,TRBV28,CASSADRGLNYGYTF,TGTGCCAGCAGTGCCGACAGGGGGCTTAACTATGGCTACACCTTC
NA,TRBJ2-2,NA,TRBV19,CASSIWTVSPGELFF,TGTGCCAGTAGTATCTGGACCGTCTCCCCCGGTGAGCTGTTTTTT
NA,TRBJ2-7,TRBD1,TRBV5-1,CASSPGQAWYEQYF,TGCGCCAGCAGCCCTGGACAGGCTTGGTACGAGCAGTACTTC
NA,TRBJ2-2,NA,TRBV7-2,CASSPPARLNTGELFF,TGTGCCAGCAGCCCCCCCGCCAGGCTCAACACCGGGGAGCTGTTTTTT
few,TRBJ2-3,TRBD2,TRBV24-1,CATNGGGLGEDTQYF,TGTGCCACCAATGGCGGGGGATTGGGTGAAGATACGCAGTATTTT
once,TRBJ2-7,NA,TRBV5-1,CASPWEGQVPYEQYF,TGCGCCAGCCCCTGGGAGGGACAGGTCCCCTACGAGCAGTACTTC
NA,TRBJ1-5,NA,TRBV20-1,CSAIDRTSPHQPQHF,TGCAGTGCTATCGACAGAACCTCCCCACATCAGCCCCAGCATTTT
NA,TRBJ2-1,TRBD2,TRBV10-3,CAISQTSGGHEQFF,TGTGCCATCAGTCAGACTAGCGGGGGCCATGAGCAGTTCTTC
NA,TRBJ2-2,TRBD2,TRBV20-1,CSATGDGRVNTGELFF,TGCAGTGCTACCGGGGACGGGAGGGTGAACACCGGGGAGCTGTTTTTT
few,TRBJ2-3,TRBD1,TRBV4-1,CASSQGLTGWDTDTQYF,TGCGCCAGCAGCCAAGGACTGACAGGGTGGGACACAGATACGCAGTATTTT
few,TRBJ2-1,NA,TRBV20-1,CSASSEWVTRAPSEQFF,TGCAGTGCTAGCTCGGAGTGGGTAACTAGGGCCCCCTCTGAGCAGTTCTTC
few,TRBJ2-1,NA,TRBV5-4,CASSLAGQSYNEQFF,TGTGCCAGCAGCTTGGCCGGACAGTCCTACAATGAGCAGTTCTTC
NA,TRBJ1-2,TRBD1,TRBV24-1,CATSDPHGTEYGYTF,TGTGCCACCAGTGACCCCCATGGGACAGAATATGGCTACACCTTC
NA,TRBJ1-2,TRBD1,TRBV27,CASSLLGQGKGYGYTF,TGTGCCAGCAGTTTATTGGGACAGGGAAAAGGGTATGGCTACACCTTC
NA,TRBJ1-2,NA,TRBV9,CASSGLGRTPLYGYTF,TGTGCCAGCAGCGGATTGGGGAGAACACCCCTCTATGGCTACACCTTC
NA,TRBJ2-7,TRBD1,TRBV15,CATSSRKTGIEQYF,TGTGCCACCAGCAGTCGGAAGACAGGGATCGAGCAGTACTTC
NA,TRBJ1-1,NA,TRBV11-2,CASSLIGSLEAFF,TGTGCCAGCAGCTTAATCGGGTCTCTTGAAGCTTTCTTT
once,TRBJ1-4,NA,TRBV6-2/TRBV6-3,CASSSPGGSEKLFF,TGTGCCAGCAGTTCACCCGGGGGGAGTGAAAAACTGTTTTTT
NA,TRBJ2-3,NA,TRBV6-2/TRBV6-3,CASSRWGSGMNTQYF,TGTGCCAGCAGCCGATGGGGGTCCGGGATGAATACGCAGTATTTT
NA,TRBJ2-5,TRBD2,TRBV7-9,CASSTRASGRAETQYF,TGTGCCAGCAGCACTCGGGCTAGCGGGAGGGCGGAGACCCAGTACTTC
few,TRBJ2-3,NA,TRBV20-1,CRGTGPMGTDTQYF,TGCAGGGGCACCGGGCCGATGGGAACAGATACGCAGTATTTT
few,TRBJ2-6,NA,TRBV12-3/TRBV12-4,CASRPGSGSGANVLTF,TGTGCCAGCAGACCCGGGTCGGGCTCTGGGGCCAACGTCCTGACTTTC
NA,TRBJ2-3,NA,TRBV12-3/TRBV12-4,CASSHRVTDTQYF,TGTGCCAGCAGCCACAGGGTTACAGATACGCAGTATTTT
few,TRBJ2-5,TRBD1,TRBV12-3/TRBV12-4,CASSLGDRGFETQYF,TGTGCCAGCAGTTTGGGAGACAGGGGATTCGAGACCCAGTACTTC
NA,TRBJ2-1,TRBD2,TRBV2,CATEPSGWSSYNEQFF,TGTGCCACTGAACCTAGCGGGTGGAGCTCCTACAATGAGCAGTTCTTC
NA,TRBJ1-1,NA,TRBV7-9,CASSPHVGRENTEAFF,TGTGCCAGCAGCCCACACGTAGGGAGGGAGAACACTGAAGCTTTCTTT